Described below is a single T cell receptor (beta chain) sequence and its context. It lacks a known antigen. No much larger clone is present one base from it, and per-base qualities are unavailable. The sample originates from a study of blood T cells in healthy people across ages (dated by TCRdb to the mid-2010s). In the study overall: In model experiments, roughly one uniquely barcoded TCR beta cDNA molecule per two T cells was captured by template switching. To track age-related changes in TCR beta repertoire diversity, the study relied on deep sequencing normalized with unique cDNA molecular identifiers. Using the same blood draw, the study looked at two additional independent replicas of 1 million unique cDNA reads for two donors, one aged 18 to 30 and the other aged 80 or older. To avoid experimental bias, donors of different ages were distributed randomly across sequencing lanes. Donors were grouped into four age groups: young (average approximately 15 years), middle-aged (39), aged (around 62) and long-lived (around 82). General findings and caveats noted by the study authors: Bulk unsorted PBMC profiling prevented conclusive comparison of naive and antigen-experienced compartments. Compared with the aged group, the long-lived group had more naive CD4+ T cells, fewer expanded clones and increased TCR diversity, a pattern suggesting age selection. There was a strong correlation between observed TCR beta diversity and the percentage of naive T cells measured by flow cytometry. Estimates of total diversity based on one million sequenced T cells were regarded as lower bounds and as underestimates. Donor CMV infection status was unknown, potentially confounding age-related changes in expanded clonotypes. Observed TCR beta diversity per million T cells fell roughly linearly with age, and a significant reduction was already apparent by age around 44.

Systemically healthy Caucasian individuals from Russia, about 38 in total and aged roughly 6 to 100 years, were included as donors. About 10 milliliters of peripheral blood were collected from each donor into EDTA-treated Vacutainer tubes. Ficoll-Paque density-gradient centrifugation was used to isolate PBMCs, with at least 6.5 million obtained per sample. Total RNA was extracted from PBMCs with Trizol reagent, with at least 6 micrograms obtained per sample. Naive CD45RAhigh/CD27high T cell percentages were measured by flow cytometry on a PBMC aliquot from every donor. At the junction V is shortened by 4 bases and J by 7 bases, with 17 bases in between. CDR1 is given as DFQATT and CDR2 as SNEGSKA, both from the germline V gene (reference sequence). Taken from cysteine to phenylalanine, the CDR3 has 15 residues. Only the CDR3 DNA is retained, 45 bases long and in frame from the first base. Library method: 5' RACE. Reads for this sample came from an Illumina HiSeq 2500. A second roughly 6 to 12 cycle PCR used a sample-barcoded 5' primer and a J-beta primer mix. A unique molecular identifier was introduced onto each TCR beta cDNA molecule by a template-switch 5' adaptor carrying 12 random nucleotides. At least 3 million CDR3-containing paired-end reads were obtained from each sample. First-strand cDNA was synthesized from all RNA with the Mint cDNA synthesis kit, primed by a TRBC-specific oligonucleotide. All cDNA was treated with uracil-DNA glycosylase and then went through a first 18-cycle PCR with the universal primers M1SS and BC2_uni_R. In the original analysis: For normalization, 1 million high-quality reads were randomly selected from each sample, with every read carrying a distinct molecular identifier. Reads with shared molecular identifiers were discarded instead of being binned into consensus sequences. MiTCR, set to a Q25 quality threshold and the strictest error-elimination algorithm, was used for CDR3 identification, clonotype clustering and error correction. Lower-bound total TCR beta diversity was estimated with a nonparametric unseen species model using Euler transformation. The raw public reads went through TCRdb reprocessing: fastp at Q25, MiXCR clone calling, in-frame beta chains kept. Entries are consolidated by CDR3 protein sequence, retaining the most common genes and DNA. V and J calls and clone size were set by TCRdb, not the authors. The table for this sample lists hundreds of thousands of distinct CDR3 sequences; roughly three fifths of them were counted only once. Clones ranked in the top ten supply around 24% of the sample.

The rearranged chain carries TRBV20-1 and TRBJ1-6; the D gene is possibly TRBD1, with 5 bases matching. This clonotype was obtained from a man in his forties or fifties in good health. Sequencing input: blood. The nucleotides are TGCAGTGCTAAAGAGCCTCAGGGACTAAATTCACCCCTCCACTTT. This gives the protein CSAKEPQGLNSPLHF.